Described below is a single TCR beta chain sequence and its context. This sample is part of a study of cytomegalovirus exposure and HLA in healthy donors. V was clipped by 4 bases and J by 1 base, with 5 bases between them. The CDR3 spans 13 residues. Germline-derived CDR1 and CDR2 are SNHLY and FYNNEI. The PCR was carried out with 60 Vbeta primers and 13 Jbeta primers. This table comes from immunoSEQ multiplex PCR, and its TCRdb copy is limited to in-frame clones, with some not included. The sample yields some 160,000 clones, about four fifths seen once. The sequence came from a woman between 35 and 50 years old in good health and CMV-seropositive. The genes are TRBV2 and TRBJ1-5, with D hard to call. The sample consisted of PBMCs. The DNA of the CDR3 is TGTGCCAGCAGTGCGGGAAGCAATCAGCCCCAGCATTTT. Amino acid sequence: CASSAGSNQPQHF.